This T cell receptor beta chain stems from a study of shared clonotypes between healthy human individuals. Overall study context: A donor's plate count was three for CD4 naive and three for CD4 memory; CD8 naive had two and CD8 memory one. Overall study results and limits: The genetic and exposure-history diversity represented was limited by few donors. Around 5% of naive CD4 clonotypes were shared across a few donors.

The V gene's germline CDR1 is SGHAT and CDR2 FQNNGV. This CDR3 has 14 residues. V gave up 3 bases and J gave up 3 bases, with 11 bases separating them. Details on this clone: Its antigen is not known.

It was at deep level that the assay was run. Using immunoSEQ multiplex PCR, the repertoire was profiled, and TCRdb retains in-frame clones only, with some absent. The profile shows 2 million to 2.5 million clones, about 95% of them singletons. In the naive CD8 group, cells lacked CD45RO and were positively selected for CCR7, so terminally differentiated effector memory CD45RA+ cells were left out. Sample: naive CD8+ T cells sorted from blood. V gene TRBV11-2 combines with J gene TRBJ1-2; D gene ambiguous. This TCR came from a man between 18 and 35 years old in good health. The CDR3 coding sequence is TGTGCCAGCAGCTTCCCGGGGAGTGACTATGGCTACACCTTC. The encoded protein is CASSFPGSDYGYTF.